Below are 16 T cell receptor beta chains sequenced from a single sample in a study of CD8 T cells in ankylosing spondylitis. Study-wide results and limits: The study identified a TCR beta motif of fewer than 10 highly homologous variants that appeared characteristic of ankylosing spondylitis blood.

Using its own MiXCR run on the 5' RACE reads, TCRdb lists one record per CDR3 protein. The sample lists around 430,000 distinct CDR3 sequences, roughly a sixth occurring once. These receptors' antigens are unknown. The specimen sequenced was blood, either unsorted or a sorted T cell fraction (not recorded which). The receptors come from a male donor with ankylosing spondylitis.

The table lists this clonotype with a few counts. The rearrangement links TRBV7-9 to TRBJ2-1; D may be TRBD2 (5 bases). Germline CDR1 reads SEHNR; CDR2 reads FQNEAQ (reference sequence). The CDR3 covers 16 residues. V gave up 6 bases and J gave up 4 bases, with 19 bases separating them. CDR3 protein: CASREGRVGPYNEQFF. CDR3 in DNA: TGTGCCAGCAGAGAGGGTCGTGTTGGGCCATACAATGAGCAGTTCTTC.

In its sample, this clonotype was seen a few times. The chain carries TRBV12-3 or TRBV12-4 and TRBJ1-1; the D is unclear. V was trimmed by 3 bases and J by 11 bases, leaving 13 bases between them. This CDR3 is 12 amino acids long. Here the CDR3 DNA reads TGTGCCAGCAGTTTTGCCGCTTCGCCCGCTTTCTTT. This encodes CASSFAASPAFF.

The DNA of the CDR3 is TGCAGTGCTAGAGGCGGGAGCGGGGGTGGTACAGATACGCAGTATTTT. Protein sequence: CSARGGSGGGTDTQYF. The chain has TRBV20-1 and TRBJ2-3, with 8 bases lining up with TRBD2. CDR3 length: 16 amino acids. The germline CDR1 and CDR2 sequences are DFQATT and SNEGSKA (reference sequence). The ends lost 1 base at V and 3 bases at J; junction bases unmatched: 9.

This clonotype was counted between two and nine times. The chain is built from TRBV7-6 and TRBJ2-5; D is perhaps TRBD1 or TRBD2 (5 bases each). The CDR3 has 14 amino acids. Germline CDR1 reads SGHVS; CDR2 reads FNYEAQ. Deletions cut 4 bases from V and 5 bases from J, with 14 bases between. The chain's CDR3 is CASSYGEGLETQYF. In nucleotides, the CDR3 is TGTGCCAGCAGCTACGGCGAGGGGCTCGAGACCCAGTACTTC.

This clonotype has just a few counts. The chain recombines TRBV7-9 with TRBJ2-1, with 10 bases fitting TRBD2. V lost 5 bases, J lost 4 bases, and 8 bases stayed unmatched. The CDR3 has 16 amino acids. Germline-derived CDR1 and CDR2 are SEHNR and FQNEAQ (reference sequence). The CDR3 protein is CASSPKGLADYNEQFF. The DNA for the CDR3 is TGTGCCAGCAGCCCGAAAGGACTAGCGGATTACAATGAGCAGTTCTTC.

The rearrangement links TRBV20-1 to TRBJ2-7; 7 nucleotides line up with TRBD2. The CDR3 covers 15 residues. J gave up 0 bases and V 2 bases, and 7 bases lay outside the gene matches. Germline assignment: CDR1 DFQATT and CDR2 SNEGSKA (reference sequence). The CDR3 sequence is CSARPSSGASYEQYF. In DNA form, the CDR3 reads TGCAGTGCTAGACCCTCTAGCGGTGCCTCCTACGAGCAGTACTTC.

The chain joins TRBV4-1 to TRBJ2-1, with 8 bases identical to TRBD2. The CDR3 spans 17 residues. Germline V gene data show CDR1 as MGHRA and CDR2 as YSYEKL. Trimming at V came to 0 bases and at J to 4 bases, leaving 8 bases not matched to a gene. CDR3 amino acids: CASSQDRWSGGYNEQFF. In nucleotides, the CDR3 is TGCGCCAGCAGCCAAGACCGGTGGAGCGGGGGATACAATGAGCAGTTCTTC.

The chain is built from TRBV30 and TRBJ1-1; TRBD1 matches at 8 bases. V dropped 5 bases and J dropped 3; count of bases not matched to a gene: 5. The CDR3 length is 13 residues. CDR1 GTSNPN and CDR2 SVGIG come from the germline V gene (reference sequence). The CDR3 protein is CAWGQGMDTEAFF. The DNA of the CDR3 is TGTGCCTGGGGACAGGGTATGGACACTGAAGCTTTCTTT.

The chain couples TRBV7-9 to TRBJ2-6; TRBD1 agrees at 7 bases. CDR3 length: 16 amino acids. The germline V gene has CDR1 SEHNR and CDR2 FQNEAQ (reference sequence). The trim removed 5 bases at V and 4 bases at J, leaving 8 bases unmatched. This CDR3 reads CASSADRAAGANVLTF. CDR3 in DNA: TGTGCCAGCAGCGCAGACAGGGCGGCAGGGGCCAACGTCCTGACTTTC.

This clonotype was recorded a few times. The chain employs TRBV12-3 or TRBV12-4 and TRBJ2-1; D possibly corresponds to TRBD1 (7 bases). CDR3 length: 18 amino acids. V was trimmed by 3 bases and J by 0 bases, leaving 18 bases between them. CDR3 nucleotides: TGTGCCAGCAGTTTCCGGGGGACAGCTCTTAGCTCCTACAATGAGCAGTTCTTC. Translated, it gives CASSFRGTALSSYNEQFF.

The table lists this clonotype with a few counts. The rearrangement uses TRBV12-3 or TRBV12-4 and TRBJ1-2, with D possibly being TRBD1 (6 bases). This CDR3 spans 13 amino acids. The V and J ends lost 6 bases and 5 bases respectively, with 13 bases between them. CDR3: CASSQGQLYGYTF. In DNA, the CDR3 is TGTGCCAGCAGCCAAGGACAGCTGTATGGCTACACCTTC.

The gene calls are TRBV6-5 and TRBJ2-5; either TRBD1 or TRBD2 may fit D (6 bases each). Germline V lookup: CDR1 MNHEY, CDR2 SVGAGI. The ends were cut back, 2 bases at V and 3 bases at J, with 16 bases in the middle. There are 16 residues in the CDR3. This CDR3 is CASSYLSTGRKETQYF. The DNA of the CDR3 is TGTGCCAGCAGTTACCTGTCCACAGGGAGGAAAGAGACCCAGTACTTC.

The gene calls are TRBV28 and TRBJ1-1; 8 bases fit TRBD1. Germline lookup yields CDR1 MDHEN and CDR2 SYDVKM. V lost 3 bases to trimming and J lost 4 bases; unmatched junction nucleotides: 7. The CDR3 contains 15 residues. CDR3 nucleotides: TGTGCCAGCAGTTTCTTAACAGGGGGGGCCACTGAAGCTTTCTTT. This gives the protein CASSFLTGGATEAFF.

A few counts support this clonotype. This chain uses TRBV9 with TRBJ2-1; 7 bases agree with TRBD2. The CDR3 totals 12 residues. V was pared by 0 bases and J by 15 bases, with 6 bases of the junction left unmatched. Looked up from germline, CDR1 is SGDLS and CDR2 is YYNGEE. The chain's CDR3 is CASSVVGGLPFF. The CDR3, as DNA: TGTGCCAGCAGCGTAGTGGGGGGACTACCGTTCTTC.

This clonotype was seen only a few times. This chain joins TRBV6-2 or TRBV6-3 and TRBJ2-1, with 9 bases lining up with TRBD2. The CDR3 loop spans 16 amino acids. Germline CDR1 is MNHEY and CDR2 is SVGEGT. Unmatched junction bases numbered 8, after V lost 4 bases and J lost 4 bases. CDR3 in amino acids: CASSLAGARDYNEQFF. Written as DNA, the CDR3 is TGTGCCAGCAGTTTAGCGGGAGCTAGGGATTACAATGAGCAGTTCTTC.

This clonotype has a handful of counts. J is TRBJ2-7 and V is TRBV2; 9 bases are a match to TRBD1. CDR1 and CDR2 (germline): SNHLY, FYNNEI. This CDR3 has 14 residues. With V trimmed by 6 bases and J by 7 bases, 10 bases remained unmatched. The chain's CDR3 is CASRPGQGLWEQYF. The DNA of the CDR3 is TGTGCCAGCAGGCCGGGACAGGGTTTATGGGAGCAGTACTTC.